The 30 T cell receptor beta chains below all came from one sample that was sequenced in a study of T-cell memory formation after mild COVID-19. Via MiXCR, TCRdb re-called the 5' RACE reads, giving one row per CDR3 protein. The repertoire holds over 400,000 distinct CDR3 sequences, with around a quarter as singletons. The sample consisted of PBMCs or a T cell subset sorted from them (not recorded which). Source of these receptors: an adult woman who had mild COVID-19 (a few samples of this study predate the infection). Cell type and time point are not known.

This rearrangement joins TRBV12-3 or TRBV12-4 to TRBJ1-5; the D is unclear. Trimming took 6 bases from V and 4 from J, leaving 19 bases between them. The CDR3 sequence is 16 residues long. The CDR3 DNA reads TGTGCCAGCAGAGACGGATCGTTCGGTAGGAATCAGCCCCAGCATTTT. Translated: CASRDGSFGRNQPQHF.

This clonotype was detected a few times. The CDR3 reads CASSTAHQETQYF. CDR3 DNA sequence: TGCGCCAGCAGCACCGCTCATCAGGAGACCCAGTACTTC. This chain joins TRBV5-1 and TRBJ2-5; D is unclear. Germline assignment: CDR1 SGHRS and CDR2 YFSETQ. V was cut by 4 bases and J by 5 bases, with 12 bases left in between. The CDR3 totals 13 residues.

The chain joins TRBV7-8 to TRBJ2-2; 9 nucleotides align to TRBD2. In germline, CDR1 is SGHVS, CDR2 FQNEAQ. This CDR3 is built from 16 residues. V was clipped by 5 bases and J by 3 bases; unmatched bases: 7. CDR3 bases: TGTGCCAGCAGCCAGAGGGCGGGAGGGGACACCGGGGAGCTGTTTTTT. It specifies CASSQRAGGDTGELFF.

The chain employs TRBV20-1 and TRBJ2-7; 12 bases line up with TRBD2. V lost 6 bases and J lost 3; bases outside the gene matches: 3. Germline V gene sequence: CDR1 DFQATT, CDR2 SNEGSKA (reference sequence). The CDR3 loop spans 13 amino acids. The CDR3 spells CSARTSGVYEQYF. The CDR3 DNA is TGCAGTGCCAGGACTAGCGGGGTCTACGAGCAGTACTTC.

The genes are TRBV5-6 and TRBJ2-7; 8 bases line up with TRBD2. Germline V gene sequence: CDR1 SGHDT, CDR2 YYEEEE. This CDR3 comprises 15 residues. J lost 0 bases, V lost 4 bases, and 6 bases had no gene match. Here the CDR3 DNA reads TGTGCCAGCAGCACTAGCGGCAAGAGCTCCTACGAGCAGTACTTC. Protein product: CASSTSGKSSYEQYF.

The genes are TRBV5-1 and TRBJ1-1; unclear D gene. The CDR3 loop spans 14 amino acids. Germline-derived CDR1 and CDR2 are SGHRS and YFSETQ. V dropped 5 bases and J dropped 1 base, with 12 bases sitting between them. CDR3 in amino acids: CASRATPGNTEAFF. Written as DNA, the CDR3 is TGCGCCAGCAGAGCAACTCCCGGGAACACTGAAGCTTTCTTT.

Here the CDR3 reads CASSLLHQDNEQFF. The CDR3 nucleotides are TGCGCCAGCAGCTTGCTACACCAGGACAATGAGCAGTTCTTC. The V call is TRBV5-1, the J call TRBJ2-1; D is undetermined. Germline V lookup: CDR1 SGHRS, CDR2 YFSETQ. The CDR3 has 14 amino acids. The V and J ends lost 1 base and 5 bases respectively, with 10 bases between them.

This rearrangement joins TRBV7-2 to TRBJ1-4, with 7 bases fitting TRBD1. The germline V gene has CDR1 SGHTA and CDR2 FQGNSA. CDR3 length equals 16 residues. The V gene end was trimmed by 5 bases and the J gene end by 7 bases; junction bases not matched to a gene: 13. CDR3 loop: CASSPTGRDSFEKLFF. The CDR3 nucleotides read TGTGCCAGCAGCCCCACAGGTCGGGACAGTTTTGAAAAACTGTTTTTT. Full variable domain (missing parts from reference TRBV7-2 and TRBJ1-4): GAGVSQSPSNKVTEKGKDVELRCDPISGHTALYWYRQSLGQGLEFLIYFQGNSAPDKSGLPSDRFSAERTGGSVSTLTIQRTQQEDSAVYLCASSPTGRDSFEKLFFGSGTQLSVL.

CDR3 protein: CASANGGFWETQYF. CDR3 nucleotide sequence: TGTGCCAGCGCCAACGGCGGATTCTGGGAGACCCAGTACTTC. The V and J genes are TRBV25-1 and TRBJ2-5, with D unclear. The CDR3 consists of 14 residues. Germline V gene sequence: CDR1 MGHDK, CDR2 SYGVNS. V lost 8 bases and J lost 5, with 18 bases in between.

V usage is TRBV24-1 and J usage is TRBJ2-1; no definite D call. The CDR3 has 13 residues. Germline V gene data show CDR1 as KGHDR and CDR2 as SFDVKD. Trimming removed 1 base from V and 9 bases from J, with 9 bases in between. The CDR3 DNA reads as TGTGCCACCAGTGATTTTGGTGAAGGTGAGCAGTTCTTC. Encoded protein: CATSDFGEGEQFF.

This clonotype appeared a few times. The V gene is TRBV5-5, the J gene TRBJ1-4; 8 bases map to TRBD1. The length of the CDR3 is 14 residues. The germline gives CDR1 SGHKS, CDR2 YYEKEE (reference sequence). Trimming took 3 bases from V and 7 from J; bases not matched to a gene: 5. CDR3 loop: CASSSGGKVEKLFF. The CDR3 DNA follows: TGTGCCAGCAGCTCAGGGGGCAAGGTTGAAAAACTGTTTTTT.

This clonotype was counted at least ten times. The chain joins TRBV29-1 to TRBJ2-7; D is ambiguous. Germline V gene sequence: CDR1 SQVTM, CDR2 ANQGSEA. The CDR3 is made up of 13 amino acids. V lost 7 bases and J 0 bases, leaving 13 bases between the germline ends. This CDR3 is CSARRANSYEQYF. For the CDR3, the DNA is TGCAGCGCCCGCCGGGCGAACTCCTACGAGCAGTACTTC.

This sequence joins TRBV3-1 and TRBJ2-7; perhaps TRBD1 as D (6 bases). Germline V gives CDR1 LGHDT, CDR2 YNNKEL (reference sequence). The V gene lost 2 bases and the J gene lost 0 bases, with 8 bases spanning the gap. This CDR3 is built from 14 residues. CDR3 DNA: TGTGCCAGCAGCCAATCACAGGGCTCCTACGAGCAGTACTTC. It translates to CASSQSQGSYEQYF.

The chain employs TRBV25-1 and TRBJ2-2; D uncertain. V was trimmed by 3 bases and J by 4 bases, leaving 9 bases between them. Germline CDR1 MGHDK, CDR2 SYGVNS. This CDR3 contains 14 residues. CDR3 region: CASSDDHPTGELFF. As DNA, the CDR3 is TGTGCCAGCAGTGACGATCACCCCACCGGGGAGCTGTTTTTT.

This rearrangement joins TRBV5-6 to TRBJ1-2, with D maybe TRBD1 (6 bases). V dropped 3 bases and J dropped 5 bases, with 11 bases sitting between them. This CDR3 comprises 13 residues. CDR1 is SGHDT and CDR2 is YYEEEE in the germline V gene. DNA of the CDR3: TGTGCCAGCAGCTCTAGGGACAAATATGGCTACACCTTC. This codes for CASSSRDKYGYTF.

This chain connects TRBV5-6 to TRBJ1-4, with a tentative D call TRBD1 (5 bases). V gave up 1 base and J gave up 0 bases, with 16 bases separating them. Germline CDR1 reads SGHDT; CDR2 reads YYEEEE. The length of the CDR3 is 18 residues. CDR3 sequence reads: CASSLLRGSLATNEKLFF. CDR3 DNA: TGTGCCAGCAGCTTGTTACGGGGCAGCCTTGCAACTAATGAAAAACTGTTTTTT.

This chain uses TRBV28 with TRBJ2-1; TRBD2 aligns across 10 bases. The germline gives CDR1 MDHEN, CDR2 SYDVKM. V was clipped by 8 bases and J by 9 bases; unmatched bases: 16. CDR3 length: 16 residues. CDR3 coding DNA: TGTGCCAGCTCTCATCAGTTCGGGATAGCGGGGGGTGAGCAGTTCTTC. As protein: CASSHQFGIAGGEQFF.

This clonotype was seen a few times. This chain's CDR3 is CASSLVVEQYF. The CDR3 region has the DNA TGTGCCAGCAGCTTAGTGGTGGAGCAGTACTTC. V is TRBV11-2 and J is TRBJ2-7; D is unclear. The germline V gene has CDR1 SGHAT and CDR2 FQNNGV. V lost 1 base to trimming and J lost 7 bases, with 5 bases between them. The CDR3 runs 11 residues.

This clonotype was detected once. The rearrangement joins TRBV6-6 to TRBJ2-7; 7 bases align to TRBD1. The CDR3 covers 15 residues. The ends lost 2 bases at V and 0 bases at J; junction bases unmatched: 4. Germline loops: CDR1 MNHNY, CDR2 SVGAGI (reference sequence). CDR3 amino acids: CASSYPGTASYEQYF. The CDR3 nucleotides read TGTGCCAGCAGTTACCCCGGGACAGCCTCCTACGAGCAGTACTTC.

The chain is built from TRBV10-3 and TRBJ1-4; D not resolved. The length of the CDR3 is 13 residues. The V gene's germline CDR1 is ENHRY and CDR2 SYGVKD. Trimming removed 11 bases at V and 1 base at J, with 11 bases between. The CDR3 loop reads CAAQERTNEKLFF. The CDR3 nucleotides read TGTGCCGCCCAGGAGCGAACTAATGAAAAACTGTTTTTT.

The chain carries TRBV4-2 and TRBJ2-7; 8 nucleotides agree with TRBD2. This CDR3 region has 13 residues. V gave up 6 bases and J gave up 6 bases; unmatched junction bases: 7. Per the germline V gene, CDR1 is LGHNA and CDR2 is YNFKEQ. The CDR3 DNA reads TGTGCCAGCAGTCTGAGCGGGAGCGGCGAGCAGTACTTC. Residues: CASSLSGSGEQYF.

This chain uses TRBV7-2 with TRBJ2-3, with TRBD1 as a possible D gene (6 bases). The CDR3 length is 14 residues. Trimming shortened V by 6 bases and J by 2 bases, and 12 bases separated the two germline ends. Germline V gene lookup returns CDR1 SGHTA and CDR2 FQGNSA. The CDR3 bases are TGTGCCAGCAGGGAAGGGGGATCCACAGATACGCAGTATTTT. Its translation is CASREGGSTDTQYF.

The CDR3 bases are TGCAGCGTTGTTCCCAGGGCGGTAACTGAAGCTTTCTTT. Its protein product is CSVVPRAVTEAFF. The rearrangement links TRBV29-1 to TRBJ1-1; tentatively, D is TRBD1 (5 bases). The CDR3 totals 13 residues. V was pared by 4 bases and J by 5 bases, with 14 bases between. Germline CDR1 is SQVTM and CDR2 is ANQGSEA.

The chain carries TRBV4-1 and TRBJ2-3, with a tentative D call TRBD1 (6 bases). V was cut by 5 bases and J by 4 bases, with 16 bases left in between. The germline V gene encodes CDR1 MGHRA and CDR2 YSYEKL. This CDR3 region has 15 residues. The CDR3 coding sequence is TGCGCCAGCAGCGACCTGAACAGGGTCGCAGATACGCAGTATTTT. Protein sequence: CASSDLNRVADTQYF.

The chain joins TRBV20-1 to TRBJ2-1; 12 nucleotides align to TRBD2. The J segment lost 6 bases and the V segment lost 5 bases, leaving 8 bases of the junction unmatched. CDR1 is DFQATT and CDR2 is SNEGSKA in the germline V gene (reference sequence). This CDR3 region has 15 residues. CDR3: CSAGLAGGLPNEQFF. CDR3 in DNA: TGCAGTGCTGGCCTAGCGGGGGGGCTTCCCAATGAGCAGTTCTTC.

This clonotype was picked up one time. This rearrangement joins TRBV7-2 to TRBJ2-1; TRBD2 matches 10 bases. Germline-derived CDR1 and CDR2 are SGHTA and FQGNSA. V was pared by 1 base and J by 4 bases, with 4 bases of the junction left unmatched. The CDR3 totals 16 residues. Here the CDR3 reads CASSLDGTSAYNEQFF. The CDR3 DNA reads TGTGCCAGCAGCTTAGATGGGACTAGCGCTTACAATGAGCAGTTCTTC.

This clonotype appeared a few times. This chain links TRBV29-1 with TRBJ2-1; 10 nucleotides align to TRBD2. Trimming cost V 6 bases and J 4 bases; bases outside gene matches: 3. This CDR3 is built from 13 residues. CDR1 and CDR2 from the germline V gene are SQVTM and ANQGSEA. CDR3 nucleotides: TGCAGCGTGCGGACTAGCGGATACAATGAGCAGTTCTTC. Protein product: CSVRTSGYNEQFF.

This clonotype has only one observation. This rearrangement joins TRBV20-1 to TRBJ2-2; TRBD2 agrees at 8 bases. The CDR3 totals 17 residues. Germline V gives CDR1 DFQATT, CDR2 SNEGSKA (reference sequence). V was clipped by 2 bases and J by 8 bases; unmatched bases: 16. The CDR3 reads CSARPPLWVAGRGELFF. CDR3 nucleotide sequence: TGCAGTGCTAGACCTCCCCTTTGGGTAGCGGGGAGGGGGGAGCTGTTTTTT.

This chain uses TRBV4-1 with TRBJ2-1; D remains ambiguous. The germline CDR1 and CDR2 sequences are MGHRA and YSYEKL. The CDR3 runs to 12 residues. The V and J ends lost 1 base and 7 bases respectively, with 5 bases between them. CDR3 sequence: CASSQVRNEQFF. CDR3 DNA: TGCGCCAGCAGCCAAGTAAGAAATGAGCAGTTCTTC.

The gene calls are TRBV13 and TRBJ2-5; no definite D call. Germline assignment: CDR1 PRHDT and CDR2 FYEKMQ (reference sequence). The CDR3 spans 14 residues. Trimming took off 1 base at V and 2 bases at J, with 8 bases between the two ends. CDR3 region: CASSLVIRQETQYF. CDR3 nucleotide sequence: TGTGCCAGCAGCTTAGTCATCAGGCAAGAGACCCAGTACTTC.